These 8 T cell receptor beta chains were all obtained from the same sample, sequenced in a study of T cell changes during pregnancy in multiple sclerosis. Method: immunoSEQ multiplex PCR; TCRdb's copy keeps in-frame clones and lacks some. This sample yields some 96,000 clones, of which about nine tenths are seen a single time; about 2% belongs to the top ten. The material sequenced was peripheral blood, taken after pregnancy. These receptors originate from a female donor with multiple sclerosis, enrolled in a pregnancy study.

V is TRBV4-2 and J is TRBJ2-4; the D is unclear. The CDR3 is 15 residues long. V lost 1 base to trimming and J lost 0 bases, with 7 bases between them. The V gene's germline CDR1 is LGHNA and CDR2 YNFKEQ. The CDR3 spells CASSQVAVAKNIQYF. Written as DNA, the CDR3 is TGTGCCAGCAGCCAAGTTGCGGTAGCCAAAAACATTCAGTACTTC.

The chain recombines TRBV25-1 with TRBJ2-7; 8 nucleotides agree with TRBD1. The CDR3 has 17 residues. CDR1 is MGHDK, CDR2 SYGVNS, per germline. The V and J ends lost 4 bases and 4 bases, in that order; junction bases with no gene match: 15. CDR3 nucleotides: TGTGCCAGCAGTGCCTACGAGAGGAGACAGGGGAAATACGAGCAGTACTTC. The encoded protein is CASSAYERRQGKYEQYF.

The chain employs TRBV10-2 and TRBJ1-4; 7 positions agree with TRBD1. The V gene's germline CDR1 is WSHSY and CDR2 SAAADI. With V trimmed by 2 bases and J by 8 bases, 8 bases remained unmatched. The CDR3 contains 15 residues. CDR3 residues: CASSEQEGAREKLFF. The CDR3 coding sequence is TGCGCCAGCAGTGAGCAAGAGGGGGCCCGGGAAAAACTGTTTTTT.

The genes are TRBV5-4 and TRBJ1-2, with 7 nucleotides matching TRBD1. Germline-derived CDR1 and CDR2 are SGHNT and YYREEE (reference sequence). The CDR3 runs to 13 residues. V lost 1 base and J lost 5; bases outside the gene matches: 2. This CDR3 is CASSLTGDYGYTF. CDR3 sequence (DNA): TGTGCCAGCAGCTTGACAGGGGATTATGGCTACACCTTC.

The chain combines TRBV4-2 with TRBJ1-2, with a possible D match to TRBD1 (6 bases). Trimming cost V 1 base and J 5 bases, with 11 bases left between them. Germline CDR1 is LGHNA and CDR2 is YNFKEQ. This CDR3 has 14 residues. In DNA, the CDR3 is TGTGCCAGCAGCCAAGGGGAGGGGGTATATGGCTACACCTTC. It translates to CASSQGEGVYGYTF.

CDR3 DNA sequence: TGTGCCAGCAGCCTCCCTGGCACTAGCGGGACCACAGATACGCAGTATTTT. Protein product: CASSLPGTSGTTDTQYF. The V gene is TRBV4-2, the J gene TRBJ2-3; 10 bases are shared with TRBD2. The CDR3 extends over 17 amino acids. CDR1 and CDR2 (germline): LGHNA, YNFKEQ. The ends lost 4 bases at V and 2 bases at J; junction bases unmatched: 9.

CDR3 residues: CSVVWDRSTDTQYF. The DNA of the CDR3 is TGCAGCGTTGTCTGGGACAGGAGCACAGATACGCAGTATTTT. J is TRBJ2-3 and V is TRBV29-1, with TRBD1 matching 8 bases. The CDR3 covers 14 residues. V gave up 4 bases and J gave up 0 bases; unmatched junction bases: 3. Germline values: CDR1 SQVTM, CDR2 ANQGSEA.

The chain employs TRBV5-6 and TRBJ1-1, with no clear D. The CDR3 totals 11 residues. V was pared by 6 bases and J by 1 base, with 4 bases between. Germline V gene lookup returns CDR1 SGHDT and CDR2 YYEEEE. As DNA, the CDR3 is TGTGCCAGCAACAAGAACACTGAAGCTTTCTTT. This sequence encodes CASNKNTEAFF.